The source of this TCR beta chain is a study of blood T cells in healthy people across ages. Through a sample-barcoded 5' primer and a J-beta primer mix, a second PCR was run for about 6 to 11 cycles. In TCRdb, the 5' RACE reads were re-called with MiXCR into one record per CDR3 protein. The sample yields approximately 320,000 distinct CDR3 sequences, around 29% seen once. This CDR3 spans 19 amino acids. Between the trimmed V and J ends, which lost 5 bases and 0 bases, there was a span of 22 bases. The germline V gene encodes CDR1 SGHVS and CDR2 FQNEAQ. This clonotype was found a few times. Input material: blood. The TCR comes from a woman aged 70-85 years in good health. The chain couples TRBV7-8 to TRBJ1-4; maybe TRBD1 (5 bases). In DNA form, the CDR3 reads TGTGCCAGCAGCCCCCTTTGGGGGATTGGGGATTCAACTAATGAAAAACTGTTTTTT. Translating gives CASSPLWGIGDSTNEKLFF.